These 11 T cell receptor beta chains share one sample of origin, sequenced in a study of T cell responses to AZD1222 COVID-19 vaccine. Repertoires were generated with immunoSEQ multiplex PCR, while TCRdb's copy carries only in-frame clones and drops some. Among around 88,000 clones, 70% to 90% were seen once, and the ten largest hold approximately 10%. The sequenced sample was peripheral blood, obtained on day 0 of MenACWY control vaccination. These receptors originate from an adult in good health.

This clone was detected only a few times. The rearrangement uses TRBV6-2 or TRBV6-3 and TRBJ1-1; 7 bases align to TRBD1. Germline CDR1 MNHEY, CDR2 SVGEGT. The V and J ends lost 6 bases and 4 bases, in that order; junction bases with no gene match: 5. The CDR3 has 13 amino acids. The CDR3 DNA reads TGTGCCAGCAGCCGCGGGACAGTCACTGAAGCTTTCTTT. Translation: CASSRGTVTEAFF.

The CDR3 is CASSGGQLNEKLFF. In DNA, the CDR3 is TGTGCCAGCAGCGGGGGACAGTTGAATGAAAAACTGTTTTTT. The chain employs TRBV28 and TRBJ1-4, with TRBD1 matching over 7 bases. CDR3 length equals 14 residues. Germline V gene lookup returns CDR1 MDHEN and CDR2 SYDVKM. The V gene end was trimmed by 6 bases and the J gene end by 5 bases; junction bases not matched to a gene: 6.

DNA for the CDR3: TGTGCCAGTAGTATAGATGACCAGGGGGGATCCGGGGAGCTGTTTTTT. Encoded protein: CASSIDDQGGSGELFF. The chain couples TRBV19 to TRBJ2-2; TRBD1 might be the D (7 bases). Germline CDR1 reads LNHDA; CDR2 reads SQIVND (reference sequence). Trimming stripped 0 bases from V and 6 bases from J, with 14 bases between. The CDR3 is 16 residues long.

This chain joins TRBV5-1 and TRBJ1-6; D gene unclear. Trimming stripped 0 bases from V and 7 bases from J, with 8 bases between. This CDR3 spans 14 amino acids. Germline values: CDR1 SGHRS, CDR2 YFSETQ. For the CDR3, the DNA is TGCGCCAGCAGCTTGGCACAAGGGAATTCACCCCTCCACTTT. It codes for CASSLAQGNSPLHF.

This sequence joins TRBV19 and TRBJ1-4; TRBD1 agrees at 7 bases. Germline V gene lookup returns CDR1 LNHDA and CDR2 SQIVND (reference sequence). The CDR3 runs to 15 residues. Unmatched junction bases numbered 8, after V lost 4 bases and J lost 6 bases. CDR3: CASSTDRVGDEKLFF. In DNA, the CDR3 is TGTGCCAGTAGTACCGACAGGGTAGGGGATGAAAAACTGTTTTTT.

V usage is TRBV4-1 and J usage is TRBJ1-1; TRBD1 is a possible D gene (5 bases). Looked up from germline, CDR1 is MGHRA and CDR2 is YSYEKL. V was pared by 1 base and J by 0 bases, with 12 bases between. The CDR3 sequence is 16 residues long. CDR3 protein: CASSQGPGPMNTEAFF. For the CDR3, the DNA is TGCGCCAGCAGCCAAGGGCCAGGGCCCATGAACACTGAAGCTTTCTTT.

At least ten counts were recorded for this clone. The chain links TRBV4-1 to TRBJ2-3; 10 bases line up with TRBD2. The CDR3 totals 16 residues. Per the germline V gene, CDR1 is MGHRA and CDR2 is YSYEKL. V shed 1 base and J 4 bases; nucleotides not matched to a gene: 5. The CDR3 nucleotides are TGCGCCAGCAGCCAAGGAATCAGCGGGGGGGCAGATACGCAGTATTTT. Its translation is CASSQGISGGADTQYF.

The rearrangement joins TRBV6-5 to TRBJ1-5, with 8 bases that match TRBD1. Germline loops: CDR1 MNHEY, CDR2 SVGAGI. J was trimmed by 5 bases and V by 6 bases; bases with no gene match: 6. This CDR3 has 14 residues. The CDR3 loop reads CASRKDREDQPQHF. In DNA form, the CDR3 reads TGTGCCAGCAGAAAGGACAGGGAAGATCAGCCCCAGCATTTT.

The CDR3 nucleotides read TGTGCCAGCAGCTTGAGGCGAGAAAAACTGTTTTTT. Amino acid sequence: CASSLRREKLFF. The chain carries TRBV3-1 (or the pseudogene TRBV3-2) and TRBJ1-4, with no clear D. The CDR3 has 12 amino acids. CDR1 is LGHDT, CDR2 YNNKEL, per germline (reference sequence). Trimming stripped 5 bases from V and 8 bases from J, with 9 bases between.

The gene calls are TRBV10-3 and TRBJ1-4; TRBD1 agrees at 9 bases. CDR1 and CDR2 (germline): ENHRY, SYGVKD. The CDR3 is 15 amino acids. Trimming removed 6 bases from V and 4 bases from J; junction bases left unmatched: 6. This CDR3 is CAISATGGDNEKLFF. The DNA of the CDR3 is TGTGCCATCAGCGCGACAGGGGGGGATAATGAAAAACTGTTTTTT.

The V and J genes are TRBV7-9 and TRBJ1-2, with D maybe TRBD1 (5 bases). This CDR3 spans 14 amino acids. Germline V gives CDR1 SEHNR, CDR2 FQNEAQ (reference sequence). Trimming stripped 5 bases from V and 0 bases from J, with 10 bases between. DNA for the CDR3: TGTGCCAGCAGCCTACAGGTCTCTAACTATGGCTACACCTTC. Translated: CASSLQVSNYGYTF.